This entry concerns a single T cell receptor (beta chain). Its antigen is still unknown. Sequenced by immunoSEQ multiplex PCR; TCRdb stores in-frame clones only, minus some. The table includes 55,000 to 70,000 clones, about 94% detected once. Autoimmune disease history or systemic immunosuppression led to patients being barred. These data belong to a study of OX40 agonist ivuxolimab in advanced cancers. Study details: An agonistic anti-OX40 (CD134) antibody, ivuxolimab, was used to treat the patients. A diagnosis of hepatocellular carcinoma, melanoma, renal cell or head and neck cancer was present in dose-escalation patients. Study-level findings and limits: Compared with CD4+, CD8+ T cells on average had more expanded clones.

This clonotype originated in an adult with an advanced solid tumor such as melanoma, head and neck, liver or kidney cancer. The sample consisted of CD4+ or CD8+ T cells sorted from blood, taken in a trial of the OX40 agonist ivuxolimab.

The CDR3 region has the DNA TGTGCCAGCAGTGAGGGTGGGGGGCCGTACGAGCAGTACTTC. This encodes CASSEGGGPYEQYF. V is TRBV6-1 and J is TRBJ2-7; possibly TRBD1 or TRBD2 for D (6 bases each). CDR3 length: 14 amino acids. V lost 3 bases, J lost 4 bases, and 13 bases lay in between. Germline loops: CDR1 MNHNS, CDR2 SASEGT.